Listed here are 15 T cell receptor beta chains from one sample, sequenced in a study of technical replicates of blood from a handful of donors. Assay used: immunoSEQ multiplex PCR; TCRdb lists only in-frame clones, some missing. Of 75,000 to 95,000 clones detected, around 90% appear once; the ten largest clones hold roughly 0.27%. Sequencing input: T cells isolated from PBMCs. Receptors originate from a human donor in good health.

The chain links TRBV11-3 to TRBJ1-6, with 9 bases aligning to TRBD1. Trimming cost V 3 bases and J 5 bases; bases outside gene matches: 2. The CDR3 loop spans 15 amino acids. Germline lookup yields CDR1 SGHNT and CDR2 YENEEA. As DNA, the CDR3 is TGTGCCAGCAGCTTCCGGGACAGGGATAATTCACCCCTCCACTTT. Protein product: CASSFRDRDNSPLHF. Looking up the rest from reference TRBV11-3 and TRBJ1-6 gives the full variable domain: EAGVVQSPRYKIIEKKQPVAFWCNPISGHNTLYWYLQNLGQGPELLIRYENEEAVDDSQLPKDRFSAERLKGVDSTLKIQPAELGDSAVYLCASSFRDRDNSPLHFGNGTRLTVT.

This sequence joins TRBV18 and TRBJ2-5, with 9 bases lining up with TRBD1. Germline V CDR1 and CDR2: KGHSH, LQKENI. Losses at the gene ends were 3 bases for V and 4 bases for J; bases not matched to a gene: 3. The CDR3 covers 14 residues. The CDR3 region has the DNA TGTGCCAGCTCACCTGGGACAGGGTTAGAGACCCAGTACTTC. Amino acids: CASSPGTGLETQYF.

The chain recombines TRBV7-8 with TRBJ1-1; D gene uncertain. This CDR3 region has 16 residues. Germline CDR1 is SGHVS and CDR2 is FQNEAQ. V lost 4 bases and J 0 bases, leaving 15 bases between the germline ends. CDR3 sequence reads: CASSSSPSRLNTEAFF. The CDR3 nucleotides read TGTGCCAGCAGCTCGTCACCTTCCAGGCTGAACACTGAAGCTTTCTTT.

The chain uses TRBV19 and TRBJ1-6, with 8 positions matching TRBD1. The germline gives CDR1 LNHDA, CDR2 SQIVND (reference sequence). The CDR3 loop spans 14 amino acids. The J segment lost 9 bases and the V segment lost 7 bases, leaving 8 bases of the junction unmatched. The CDR3 reads CASKADRVISPLHF. CDR3 nucleotide sequence: TGTGCCAGTAAAGCGGACAGGGTAATTTCACCCCTCCACTTT. The complete variable domain, with remaining parts taken from reference TRBV19 and TRBJ1-6, reads DGGITQSPKYLFRKEGQNVTLSCEQNLNHDAMYWYRQDPGQGLRLIYYSQIVNDFQKGDIAEGYSVSREKKESFPLTVTSAQKNPTAFYLCASKADRVISPLHFGNGTRLTVT.

The chain combines TRBV27 with TRBJ2-7, with D uncertain. Per the germline V gene, CDR1 is MNHEY and CDR2 is SMNVEV (reference sequence). Trimming shortened V by 8 bases and J by 2 bases, and 4 bases separated the two germline ends. The CDR3 totals 10 residues. The CDR3 here is CASGPYEQYF. The CDR3, as DNA: TGTGCCAGCGGCCCCTACGAGCAGTACTTC.

V gene TRBV11-1 combines with J gene TRBJ2-3; TRBD2 agrees at 13 bases. J gave up 0 bases and V 3 bases, and 6 bases lay outside the gene matches. CDR1 is SGHAT and CDR2 is FQDESV in the germline V gene (reference sequence). The CDR3 has 18 amino acids. The CDR3 DNA reads as TGTGCCAGCAGCTTCTCGGGACTAGCGGGGCTTAGCACAGATACGCAGTATTTT. Residues: CASSFSGLAGLSTDTQYF.

The rearrangement links TRBV30 to TRBJ1-2; D possibly corresponds to TRBD1 (6 bases). CDR1 and CDR2 from the germline V gene are GTSNPN and SVGIG (reference sequence). CDR3 size: 11 residues. The germline V and J ends were trimmed by 7 bases and 8 bases, with 14 bases remaining between them. The CDR3 sequence: CASAQGWGYTF. The DNA of the CDR3 is TGTGCCTCAGCACAGGGCTGGGGCTACACCTTC.

This chain joins TRBV11-2 and TRBJ1-5; 11 positions match TRBD1. Trimming took 5 bases from V and 9 from J; bases not matched to a gene: 12. Germline assignment: CDR1 SGHAT and CDR2 FQNNGV. This CDR3 is built from 16 residues. CDR3 in DNA: TGTGCCAGCAGCCGAGGACAGGGGGCCGGCGATCGGCCCCAGCATTTT. Translated, it gives CASSRGQGAGDRPQHF.

The chain carries TRBV19 and TRBJ2-3; TRBD1 aligns across 8 bases. The V segment lost 3 bases and the J segment 5 bases; nucleotides outside the gene matches: 4. Per the germline V gene, CDR1 is LNHDA and CDR2 is SQIVND (reference sequence). CDR3 length: 14 residues. This chain's CDR3 is CASSIRTGLDTQYF. The CDR3 coding sequence is TGTGCCAGTAGTATTCGGACAGGGTTAGATACGCAGTATTTT.

The CDR3 nucleotides read TGTGCCAGCAGCAACACAGGGGCGTCTGGGGCCAACGTCCTGACTTTC. Encoded protein: CASSNTGASGANVLTF. The chain carries TRBV7-9 and TRBJ2-6, with TRBD1 identical over 7 bases. From germline, CDR1 is SEHNR and CDR2 FQNEAQ (reference sequence). The CDR3 extends over 16 amino acids. V lost 5 bases to trimming and J lost 1 base; unmatched junction nucleotides: 5.

V gene TRBV27 combines with J gene TRBJ2-3; D possibly corresponds to TRBD2 (5 bases). This CDR3 has 15 residues. The germline CDR1 and CDR2 sequences are MNHEY and SMNVEV (reference sequence). Trimming pared 3 bases from V and 2 bases from J, leaving 12 bases between. The CDR3 sequence is CASSFRREITDTQYF. CDR3 DNA: TGTGCCAGCAGTTTTCGACGGGAAATCACAGATACGCAGTATTTT.

The chain couples TRBV19 to TRBJ1-1; D gene unclear. The CDR3 length is 11 residues. Per germline, CDR1 LNHDA and CDR2 SQIVND (reference sequence). V was pared by 6 bases and J by 6 bases, with 8 bases between. The CDR3 region is CASRSQAEAFF. The CDR3 coding sequence is TGTGCCAGTAGAAGCCAGGCTGAAGCTTTCTTT.

The chain carries TRBV2 and TRBJ2-1, with 7 bases fitting TRBD2. CDR1 and CDR2 (germline): SNHLY, FYNNEI. The CDR3 totals 15 residues. Losses at the gene ends were 4 bases for V and 3 bases for J; bases not matched to a gene: 6. In nucleotides, the CDR3 is TGTGCCAGCAGTGTTGGGAGGGCCGTCTACAATGAGCAGTTCTTC. Amino acid sequence: CASSVGRAVYNEQFF.

This sequence joins TRBV12-5 and TRBJ2-2; possible D gene TRBD2, 7 bases. The V end was cut by 0 bases, the J end by 3 bases, with 11 bases between. Germline loops: CDR1 LGHNT, CDR2 FRNRAP. The CDR3 length is 16 residues. The CDR3: CASGLVGGVDTGELFF. DNA for the CDR3: TGTGCTAGTGGTTTGGTAGGGGGGGTCGACACCGGGGAGCTGTTTTTT. Based on the CDR3 plus reference TRBV12-5 and TRBJ2-2, the full variable domain is DARVTQTPRHKVTEMGQEVTMRCQPILGHNTVFWYRQTMMQGLELLAYFRNRAPLDDSGMPKDRFSAEMPDATLATLKIQPSEPRDSAVYFCASGLVGGVDTGELFFGEGSRLTVL.

In its sample, this clone was seen once. The chain recombines TRBV7-2 with TRBJ2-7; D may be TRBD1 (6 bases). Trimming removed 5 bases from V and 5 bases from J, with 10 bases in between. The germline gives CDR1 SGHTA, CDR2 FQGNSA. This CDR3 spans 12 amino acids. CDR3 region: CASSPQGNEQYF. DNA of the CDR3: TGTGCCAGCAGCCCGCAGGGGAACGAGCAGTACTTC.